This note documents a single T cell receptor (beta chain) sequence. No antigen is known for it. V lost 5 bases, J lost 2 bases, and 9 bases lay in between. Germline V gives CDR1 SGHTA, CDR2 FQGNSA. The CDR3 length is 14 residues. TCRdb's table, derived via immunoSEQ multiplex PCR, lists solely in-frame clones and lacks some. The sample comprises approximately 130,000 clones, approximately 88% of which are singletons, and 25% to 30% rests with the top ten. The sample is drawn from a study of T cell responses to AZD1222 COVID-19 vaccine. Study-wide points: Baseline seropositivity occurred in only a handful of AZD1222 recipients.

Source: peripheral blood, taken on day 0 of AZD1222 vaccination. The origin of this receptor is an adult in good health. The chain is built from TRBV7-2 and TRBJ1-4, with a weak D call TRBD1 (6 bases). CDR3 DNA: TGTGCCAGCAGCCCCGGACAGACTAATGAAAAACTGTTTTTT. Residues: CASSPGQTNEKLFF.